Below are 26 T cell receptor beta chains sequenced from a single sample in a study of beta chain features in type 1 diabetes. Isolated RNA was reverse transcribed in full, so expressed TCRB transcripts were sequenced. The assay was immunoSEQ multiplex PCR, and TCRdb's table has in-frame clones only and misses some. The sample carries nearly 250,000 clones, over 12% recorded once. Sequenced: naive CD4+ T cells from blood. These receptors all stem from a woman between 40 and 55 years old in good health.

The chain has TRBV6-1 and TRBJ2-1; TRBD1 matches 7 bases. Germline V gene lookup returns CDR1 MNHNS and CDR2 SASEGT. J gave up 15 bases and V 4 bases, and 18 bases lay outside the gene matches. The CDR3 is 15 residues long. The CDR3 DNA follows: TGTGCCAGCAGTGGTCGCCAAGGGACAGCTCCTACTCCGTTCTTC. Translated: CASSGRQGTAPTPFF.

This clone was counted a few times. This rearrangement joins TRBV5-4 to TRBJ2-6; 7 bases are a match to TRBD2. Trimming took 6 bases from V and 4 from J; bases not matched to a gene: 4. The germline V gene has CDR1 SGHNT and CDR2 YYREEE (reference sequence). The CDR3 sequence is 14 residues long. The CDR3 reads CASKRLAGANVLTF. CDR3 in DNA: TGTGCCAGCAAACGACTAGCCGGGGCCAACGTCCTGACTTTC.

The sample holds a few counts of this clone. The CDR3 reads CASSRAGSSGNTIYF. The CDR3 coding sequence is TGTGCCAGCAGCCGGGCGGGGAGCTCTGGAAACACCATATATTTT. V usage is TRBV9 and J usage is TRBJ1-3, with unresolved D. Trimming left V 4 bases short and J 0 bases short, with 11 bases between. Germline CDR1 and CDR2: SGDLS and YYNGEE. CDR3 length equals 15 residues.

The rearrangement uses TRBV7-8 and TRBJ2-5; no definite D call. Germline V gene sequence: CDR1 SGHVS, CDR2 FQNEAQ. This CDR3 comprises 13 residues. Trimming left V 1 base short and J 5 bases short, with 8 bases between. This CDR3 is CASSLVVGETQYF. The CDR3 coding sequence is TGTGCCAGCAGCTTAGTCGTCGGGGAGACCCAGTACTTC.

This clone was observed a few times. The rearrangement uses TRBV5-1 and TRBJ2-7; D unclear. Per germline, CDR1 SGHRS and CDR2 YFSETQ. The germline V and J ends were trimmed by 0 bases and 3 bases, with 7 bases remaining between them. The CDR3 sequence is 13 residues long. The CDR3 here is CASSLGSGYEQYF. In DNA form, the CDR3 reads TGCGCCAGCAGCTTGGGTTCAGGCTACGAGCAGTACTTC.

The J gene is TRBJ2-5, the V gene TRBV19; 7 nucleotides match TRBD1. J was trimmed by 0 bases and V by 7 bases; bases with no gene match: 5. The CDR3 length is 14 residues. In germline, CDR1 is LNHDA, CDR2 SQIVND (reference sequence). The CDR3 region is CASKTGQYQETQYF. The CDR3, as DNA: TGTGCCAGTAAGACAGGGCAGTACCAAGAGACCCAGTACTTC.

This clone was found a few times. The chain couples TRBV14 to TRBJ1-1, with a weak D call TRBD1 (5 bases). The CDR3 is made up of 15 amino acids. Germline lookup yields CDR1 SGHDN and CDR2 FVKESK. V gave up 3 bases and J gave up 1 base, with 12 bases separating them. The CDR3: CASSQGTRRNTEAFF. CDR3 bases: TGTGCCAGCAGCCAGGGGACTAGGCGGAACACTGAAGCTTTCTTT.

The chain employs TRBV5-1 and TRBJ1-5, with a weak D call TRBD1 (6 bases). CDR3 size: 16 residues. Germline V gene sequence: CDR1 SGHRS, CDR2 YFSETQ. With 4 bases removed from V and 3 bases from J, the gap between germline ends came to 17 bases. As DNA, the CDR3 is TGCGCCAGCAGCATCGGACAGCTCGACAACAATCAGCCCCAGCATTTT. Amino acid sequence: CASSIGQLDNNQPQHF.

The chain links TRBV5-6 to TRBJ2-2, with no clear D. The CDR3 runs to 15 residues. V was clipped by 1 base and J by 2 bases, with 9 bases between them. Germline assignment: CDR1 SGHDT and CDR2 YYEEEE. The CDR3 loop is CASSLPTVNTGELFF. In nucleotides, the CDR3 is TGTGCCAGCAGCTTGCCCACAGTTAACACCGGGGAGCTGTTTTTT.

This clone has more than one count but fewer than ten. The rearrangement links TRBV6-1 to TRBJ2-1; the match to TRBD2 covers 10 bases. Germline V CDR1 and CDR2: MNHNS, SASEGT. The CDR3 extends over 15 amino acids. With 5 bases clipped from V and 11 bases from J, the junction kept 12 bases outside the gene matches. In nucleotides, the CDR3 is TGTGCCAGCAGTTTGCGGACTAGCGGAGATTGGAAGCAGTTCTTC. Protein sequence: CASSLRTSGDWKQFF.

This clone has a handful of counts. Different DNA sequences within this sample yield the same CDR3. V usage is TRBV5-1 and J usage is TRBJ2-5; possibly TRBD1 for D (5 bases). The V gene's germline CDR1 is SGHRS and CDR2 YFSETQ. CDR3 length equals 13 residues. Trimming shortened V by 0 bases and J by 5 bases, and 8 bases separated the two germline ends. The CDR3 DNA follows: TGCGCCAGCAGCTTGGGAGCAGGGGAGACCCAGTACTTC. Amino acid sequence: CASSLGAGETQYF.

V is TRBV7-2 and J is TRBJ2-5, with D tentatively TRBD2 (5 bases). Germline values: CDR1 SGHTA, CDR2 FQGNSA. The V and J ends lost 5 bases and 2 bases respectively, with 9 bases between them. This CDR3 contains 13 residues. Here the CDR3 reads CASSQRTQETQYF. The CDR3 bases are TGTGCCAGCAGCCAAAGGACTCAAGAGACCCAGTACTTC.

This clone was recorded a few times. This rearrangement joins TRBV4-2 to TRBJ2-5, with D perhaps matching TRBD2 (6 bases). This CDR3 contains 16 residues. V lost 5 bases and J lost 4, with 20 bases in between. Germline loops: CDR1 LGHNA, CDR2 YNFKEQ. CDR3 in amino acids: CASSSGEGRGGETQYF. Written as DNA, the CDR3 is TGTGCCAGCAGCTCCGGAGAAGGGCGGGGCGGAGAGACCCAGTACTTC.

This clone was seen a few times. The chain employs TRBV4-2 and TRBJ2-7; 11 nucleotides agree with TRBD2. V lost 1 base, J lost 0 bases, and 5 bases stayed unmatched. The CDR3 spans 17 residues. Germline V lookup: CDR1 LGHNA, CDR2 YNFKEQ. The CDR3 is CASSQATSGGFSYEQYF. The CDR3 coding sequence is TGTGCCAGCAGCCAAGCCACTAGCGGGGGATTCTCCTACGAGCAGTACTTC.

The rearrangement links TRBV5-4 to TRBJ2-7; 11 bases fit TRBD1. Germline V gene data show CDR1 as SGHNT and CDR2 as YYREEE (reference sequence). CDR3 size: 15 residues. The ends lost 4 bases at V and 4 bases at J; junction bases unmatched: 7. Here the CDR3 DNA reads TGTGCCAGCAGCCAAAGGACAGGGGGCATTTACGAGCAGTACTTC. Translating it yields CASSQRTGGIYEQYF. The variable domain in full, completed from reference TRBV5-4 and TRBJ2-7, reads ETGVTQSPTHLIKTRGQQVTLRCSSQSGHNTVSWYQQALGQGPQFIFQYYREEENGRGNFPPRFSGLQFPNYSSELNVNALELDDSALYLCASSQRTGGIYEQYFGPGTRLTVT.

The chain links TRBV5-4 to TRBJ1-3, with 8 bases lining up with TRBD1. V dropped 2 bases and J dropped 0; count of bases not matched to a gene: 1. CDR3 length: 15 residues. Germline CDR1 is SGHNT and CDR2 is YYREEE (reference sequence). The CDR3 DNA reads TGTGCCAGCAGCTTACAGGGGGGCTCTGGAAACACCATATATTTT. Encoded protein: CASSLQGGSGNTIYF.

The table lists this clone with a few counts. The CDR3 DNA reads TGTGCCAGCAGCTCCCGCACAGCCACAGATACGCAGTATTTT. This codes for CASSSRTATDTQYF. The V call is TRBV7-6, the J call TRBJ2-3, with unresolved D. This CDR3 has 14 residues. The V gene's germline CDR1 is SGHVS and CDR2 FNYEAQ. V lost 4 bases and J lost 2, with 10 bases in between.

This clone was found a few times. The CDR3 loop reads CASSFRGDGYTF. The CDR3 DNA reads as TGTGCCAGCAGTTTCCGGGGAGATGGCTACACCTTC. The V and J genes are TRBV7-2 and TRBJ1-2, with D hard to call. This CDR3 has 12 residues. Trimming cost V 6 bases and J 6 bases, with 11 bases left between them. Germline V gene data show CDR1 as SGHTA and CDR2 as FQGNSA.

This clone was detected a few times. The J gene is TRBJ2-2, the V gene TRBV7-9; tentatively, D is TRBD1 (5 bases). The CDR3 spans 15 residues. Trimming cost V 5 bases and J 3 bases, with 13 bases left between them. Germline CDR1 SEHNR, CDR2 FQNEAQ (reference sequence). CDR3 sequence (DNA): TGTGCCAGCAGCCTGGGGCCCCCCGACACCGGGGAGCTGTTTTTT. Protein sequence: CASSLGPPDTGELFF.

This chain links TRBV4-3 with TRBJ2-7; 15 bases align to TRBD2. The ends lost 0 bases at V and 3 bases at J; junction bases unmatched: 9. The CDR3 has 19 amino acids. The germline V gene has CDR1 LGHNA and CDR2 YSLEER. The DNA for the CDR3 is TGCGCCAGCAGCCAAGAACCCCCCGGACTAGCGGGGGGGCTCTACGAGCAGTACTTC. Its translation: CASSQEPPGLAGGLYEQYF.

This chain connects TRBV27 to TRBJ1-5; D ambiguous. CDR1 MNHEY and CDR2 SMNVEV come from the germline V gene (reference sequence). The CDR3 consists of 14 residues. Trimming pared 5 bases from V and 2 bases from J, leaving 10 bases between. The CDR3 coding sequence is TGTGCCAGCAGTCCCGGCCGGGGCAATCAGCCCCAGCATTTT. Translating gives CASSPGRGNQPQHF.

This clone was picked up a small number of times. The chain is built from TRBV19 and TRBJ2-6; TRBD1 is a possible D gene (6 bases). Germline loops: CDR1 LNHDA, CDR2 SQIVND (reference sequence). V lost 2 bases, J lost 4 bases, and 9 bases lay in between. The CDR3 is 15 residues long. CDR3 sequence reads: CASSISGVGANVLTF. The CDR3, as DNA: TGTGCCAGTAGTATATCAGGGGTCGGGGCCAACGTCCTGACTTTC.

The chain has TRBV7-9 and TRBJ1-4; TRBD1 agrees at 10 bases. Germline lookup yields CDR1 SEHNR and CDR2 FQNEAQ (reference sequence). J gave up 11 bases and V 6 bases, and 6 bases lay outside the gene matches. This CDR3 comprises 13 residues. CDR3 coding DNA: TGTGCCAGCAGTCCCCGGACAGGGGGGAAACTGTTTTTT. Protein: CASSPRTGGKLFF.

This clone was counted between two and nine times. The chain carries TRBV7-6 and TRBJ1-2; TRBD1 agrees at 9 bases. The CDR3 sequence is 17 residues long. Germline V CDR1 and CDR2: SGHVS, FNYEAQ. J was trimmed by 3 bases and V by 0 bases; bases with no gene match: 8. CDR3 in amino acids: CASSLAPQGAQDYGYTF. The CDR3 nucleotides are TGTGCCAGCAGCTTAGCACCACAGGGGGCGCAGGACTATGGCTACACCTTC. The variable domain in full, completed from reference TRBV7-6 and TRBJ1-2, reads GAGVSQSPRYKVTKRGQDVALRCDPISGHVSLYWYRQALGQGPEFLTYFNYEAQQDKSGLPNDRFSAERPEGSISTLTIQRTEQRDSAMYRCASSLAPQGAQDYGYTFGSGTRLTVV.

The gene calls are TRBV19 and TRBJ2-5, with 11 bases matching TRBD2. V was clipped by 8 bases and J by 2 bases; unmatched bases: 7. This CDR3 has 15 amino acids. Germline V gene sequence: CDR1 LNHDA, CDR2 SQIVND (reference sequence). The CDR3 DNA follows: TGTGCCAGTTCCTTAGCGGGGGGGCCACAAGAGACCCAGTACTTC. It encodes CASSLAGGPQETQYF.

This clone was detected a few times. V gene TRBV28 combines with J gene TRBJ1-6, with 7 positions matching TRBD1. The germline V gene has CDR1 MDHEN and CDR2 SYDVKM. CDR3 length equals 13 residues. Trimming cost V 6 bases and J 7 bases; bases outside gene matches: 3. This CDR3 is CASRGQRNSPLHF. CDR3 sequence (DNA): TGTGCCAGCAGGGGACAGAGGAATTCACCCCTCCACTTT. The whole variable domain, remainder taken from reference TRBV28 and TRBJ1-6, is DVKVTQSSRYLVKRTGEKVFLECVQDMDHENMFWYRQDPGLGLRLIYFSYDVKMKEKGDIPEGYSVSREKKERFSLILESASTNQTSMYLCASRGQRNSPLHFGNGTRLTVT.